This T cell receptor (beta chain) was profiled in a study of response to subunit inactivated influenza vaccine. Broader study findings: The authors offered the suggestion that each seasonal influenza vaccination recruits few new T cells.

This clonotype was counted a single time. Its antigen is undetermined. CDR1 is LNHNV, CDR2 YYDKDF, per germline (reference sequence). The ends lost 3 bases at V and 4 bases at J; junction bases unmatched: 4. The CDR3 loop spans 15 amino acids. TCRdb used MiXCR to reprocess the RT-PCR reads, holding one entry per CDR3 protein. Altogether some 640,000 distinct CDR3 sequences are present, over 11% being singletons, with the ten largest covering less than 7%. Sequencing used PBMCs from blood, obtained around 14 days before vaccination. The chain couples TRBV15 to TRBJ2-1, with 9 bases lining up with TRBD2. The TCR was taken from a man over 45 who received an inactivated influenza vaccine. The CDR3 DNA follows: TGTGCCACCAGCAGGGGACTAGCCAAATACAATGAGCAGTTCTTC. Its protein is CATSRGLAKYNEQFF. The full variable domain, rest sourced from reference TRBV15 and TRBJ2-1, is DAMVIQNPRYQVTQFGKPVTLSCSQTLNHNVMYWYQQKSSQAPKLLFHYYDKDFNNEADTPDNFQSRRPNTSFCFLDIRSPGLGDTAMYLCATSRGLAKYNEQFFGPGTRLTVL.